The rows below give T cell receptor beta chains drawn from one sample of a study of blood T cells in healthy people across ages. Each CDR3 protein gets one entry after TCRdb re-called the 5' RACE reads with MiXCR. The sample yields hundreds of thousands of distinct CDR3 sequences, 20% to 25% seen once. These sequences were also reported in another study, on T cells of mothers and their children.

The material sequenced was blood. These receptors all come from a boy under 18 in good health. CDR3s include the opening cysteine and the closing phenylalanine or tryptophan. The D gene is left open where the match is weak. Not every row has a clone size; where given, it reads once, few, many or a size class.

>TRBJ1-1|TRBV14|TRBD1|.
CASSPLGQGPTEAFF
TGTGCCAGCAGCCCCTTAGGACAGGGGCCCACTGAAGCTTTCTTT
>TRBJ2-5|TRBV18|TRBD1|few
CASSGRTGPQETQYF
TGTGCCAGCTCAGGACGGACAGGGCCCCAAGAGACCCAGTACTTC
>TRBJ2-2|TRBV7-2|.|.
CASSLRGMGTGELFF
TGTGCCAGCAGCTTAAGGGGGATGGGGACCGGGGAGCTGTTTTTT
>TRBJ2-5|TRBV28|TRBD2|few
CASTASGGFQETQYF
TGTGCCAGCACCGCTTCGGGGGGGTTCCAAGAGACCCAGTACTTC
>TRBJ2-5|TRBV5-8|TRBD1|.
CASSPTGGEKTQYF
TGTGCCAGCAGCCCGACAGGGGGCGAAAAGACCCAGTACTTC
>TRBJ1-4|TRBV9|.|.
CASSVDQGEKLFF
TGTGCCAGCAGCGTAGATCAGGGGGAAAAACTGTTTTTT
>TRBJ1-5|TRBV7-2|.|few
CVSSSGGWGNQPQHF
TGTGTCAGCAGCTCCGGCGGCTGGGGCAATCAGCCCCAGCATTTT
>TRBJ2-1|TRBV7-8|TRBD2|few
CASSLEAGARSYNEQFF
TGTGCCAGCAGCTTAGAAGCGGGAGCTCGCTCCTACAATGAGCAGTTCTTC
>TRBJ2-1|TRBV27|.|few
CASSLGTRNEQFF
TGTGCCAGCAGTTTAGGTACGCGGAATGAGCAGTTCTTC
>TRBJ2-6|TRBV2|.|few
CASGGTAFFSGANVLTF
TGTGCCAGCGGCGGGACAGCCTTTTTCTCTGGGGCCAACGTCCTGACTTTC
>TRBJ2-6|TRBV7-2|.|few
CASSPQISGANVLTF
TGTGCCAGCAGCCCACAGATCTCTGGGGCCAACGTCCTGACTTTC
>TRBJ2-3|TRBV29-1|.|.
CSVEAGTQYF
TGCAGCGTTGAGGCGGGTACGCAGTATTTT
>TRBJ2-3|TRBV10-3|TRBD2|.
CAINHSGERYTQYF
TGTGCCATCAATCATAGCGGGGAGAGATATACGCAGTATTTT
>TRBJ1-2|TRBV12-3/TRBV12-4|TRBD1|few
CASSPWDRRNYGYTF
TGTGCCAGCAGTCCTTGGGACAGGAGAAACTATGGCTACACCTTC
>TRBJ2-5|TRBV11-2|.|few
CASSSTSQETQYF
TGTGCCAGCAGCTCGACTTCTCAAGAGACCCAGTACTTC
>TRBJ2-3|TRBV29-1|TRBD1|few
CSIQGQGAIDTQYF
TGCAGCATCCAAGGACAGGGGGCGATAGATACGCAGTATTTT
>TRBJ2-4|TRBV29-1|.|.
CSVEDPRLGAKNIQYF
TGCAGCGTTGAAGATCCCCGACTGGGAGCCAAAAACATTCAGTACTTC
>TRBJ2-7|TRBV19|TRBD1|.
CASSMTTGGLGEQYF
TGTGCCAGTAGTATGACAACAGGGGGTCTCGGCGAGCAGTACTTC
>TRBJ1-1|TRBV12-3/TRBV12-4|.|.
CASSFGPEMNTEAFF
TGTGCCAGCAGTTTTGGGCCGGAAATGAACACTGAAGCTTTCTTT
>TRBJ1-5|TRBV4-3|TRBD1|few
CASSQDGTEDQPQHF
TGCGCCAGCAGCCAGGACGGGACAGAAGATCAGCCCCAGCATTTT
>TRBJ2-7|TRBV9|.|.
CASSLLGDKDGEQYF
TGTGCCAGCAGCCTTCTAGGGGACAAGGATGGCGAGCAGTACTTC
>TRBJ1-4|TRBV7-2|.|.
CASSLVGSVATNEKLFF
TGTGCCAGCAGCTTAGTGGGGAGTGTTGCAACTAATGAAAAACTGTTTTTT
>TRBJ2-3|TRBV5-1|.|.
CASSNSLSTDTQYF
TGCGCCAGCAGCAACTCCCTTAGCACAGATACGCAGTATTTT
>TRBJ2-7|TRBV20-1|TRBD2|few
CSARGPSGFSPTYEQYF
TGCAGTGCCCGAGGGCCTAGCGGGTTTTCACCTACCTACGAGCAGTACTTC
>TRBJ1-4|TRBV20-1|.|.
CSAPAQGSEKLFF
TGCAGTGCCCCCGCCCAGGGGTCTGAAAAACTGTTTTTT
>TRBJ2-2|TRBV7-3|TRBD2|few
CASSSQNSGLAGVDTGELFF
TGTGCCAGCAGCTCCCAAAACTCCGGACTAGCGGGAGTAGACACCGGGGAGCTGTTTTTT
>TRBJ2-7|TRBV12-3/TRBV12-4|TRBD2|.
CASSALSGSSHEQYF
TGTGCCAGCAGTGCACTAAGCGGGAGTTCCCACGAGCAGTACTTC
>TRBJ2-5|TRBV7-2|.|few
CASSLEIREETQYF
TGTGCCAGCAGCTTAGAGATAAGAGAAGAGACCCAGTACTTC
>TRBJ2-7|TRBV7-9|TRBD1|few
CASSSTGGPYEQYF
TGTGCCAGCAGCTCGACAGGGGGACCCTACGAGCAGTACTTC
>TRBJ2-3|TRBV7-6|.|.
CASSLVVGLSTDTQYF
TGTGCCAGCAGCTTAGTGGTGGGACTTAGCACAGATACGCAGTATTTT
>TRBJ1-6|TRBV11-3|.|few
CASSPGTGNSPLHF
TGTGCCAGCAGCCCCGGGACGGGGAATTCACCCCTCCACTTT
>TRBJ2-5|TRBV5-1|TRBD1|.
CASSWRQGQETQYF
TGCGCCAGCAGCTGGAGACAGGGTCAAGAGACCCAGTACTTC
>TRBJ2-1|TRBV18|.|few
CASSPYSYHEQFF
TGTGCCAGCTCACCCTATAGCTATCATGAGCAGTTCTTC
>TRBJ2-7|TRBV7-2|TRBD1|many
CASSPRQGPYEQYF
TGTGCCAGCAGCCCAAGACAGGGGCCCTACGAGCAGTACTTC
>TRBJ1-3|TRBV4-2|.|.
CASSALPGAGNTIYF
TGTGCCAGCAGCGCCCTTCCAGGGGCCGGAAACACCATATATTTT
>TRBJ2-3|TRBV4-1|.|.
CASSQEGLSDTQYF
TGCGCCAGCAGCCAAGAGGGACTTTCAGATACGCAGTATTTT
>TRBJ2-7|TRBV29-1|TRBD2|.
CSVVRRPSGSYEQYF
TGCAGCGTTGTCCGTCGTCCTAGCGGGAGCTACGAGCAGTACTTC
>TRBJ2-7|TRBV5-1|.|.
CASSLDINTDEQYF
TGCGCCAGCAGCTTAGACATTAACACCGACGAGCAGTACTTC
>TRBJ2-3|TRBV18|.|.
CATLKLSTDTQYF
TGTGCCACCCTAAAGCTTAGCACAGATACGCAGTATTTT
>TRBJ2-3|TRBV11-2|.|few
CASSPTTETDTQYF
TGTGCCAGCAGCCCCACGACTGAAACAGATACGCAGTATTTT
>TRBJ2-5|TRBV2|TRBD2|.
CASSGRPDAAAGYETQYF
TGTGCCAGCAGCGGTAGGCCCGACGCGGCAGCGGGATACGAGACCCAGTACTTC
>TRBJ2-3|TRBV20-1|.|.
CSAFSTDTQYF
TGCAGTGCCTTTAGCACAGATACGCAGTATTTT
>TRBJ2-7|TRBV28|TRBD1|few
CASSTPGTAYEQYF
TGTGCCAGCAGCACCCCCGGGACAGCTTACGAGCAGTACTTC
>TRBJ2-5|TRBV12-3/TRBV12-4|.|.
CASSLDETTEAQYF
TGTGCCAGCAGTTTAGATGAGACGACCGAGGCCCAGTACTTC
>TRBJ2-3|TRBV24-1|.|.
CATQGSDTQYF
TGTGCCACCCAAGGCTCAGATACGCAGTATTTT
>TRBJ2-5|TRBV24-1|.|.
CATSAGPAGVDEQLF
TGTGCCACCAGTGCGGGGCCGGCTGGGGTGGATGAGCAGCTCTTC
>TRBJ2-1|TRBV24-1|.|few
CATAGQGAREQFF
TGTGCCACCGCGGGGCAGGGCGCTCGTGAGCAGTTCTTC
>TRBJ2-5|TRBV28|.|.
CASSLEAPAETQYF
TGTGCCAGCAGTTTAGAGGCGCCGGCAGAGACCCAGTACTTC
>TRBJ2-5|TRBV18|.|.
CAGSPGLGPETQYF
TGTGCCGGCTCACCAGGCCTGGGGCCAGAGACCCAGTACTTC
>TRBJ1-1|TRBV27|.|.
CASSPQGSEAFF
TGTGCCAGCAGTCCCCAGGGTTCTGAAGCTTTCTTT
>TRBJ1-6|TRBV18|TRBD1|.
CASSPGQGVSRTLHF
TGTGCCAGCTCACCGGGACAGGGGGTGTCGAGGACCCTCCACTTT
>TRBJ2-5|TRBV5-8|.|.
CASSLETKGEETQYF
TGTGCCAGCAGCTTGGAAACAAAGGGAGAGGAGACCCAGTACTTC
>TRBJ1-6|TRBV21-1|.|few
CASSKRGQGPSPLHF
TGTGCCAGCAGCAAAAGGGGACAGGGACCTTCACCCCTCCACTTT
>TRBJ2-7|TRBV3-1|TRBD1|few
CASSQRTGGSYEQYF
TGTGCCAGCAGCCAGAGGACAGGAGGCTCCTACGAGCAGTACTTC